The 11 T cell receptor beta chains given below trace back to one sample, sequenced in a study of T cell responses to AZD1222 COVID-19 vaccine (dated by TCRdb to the early 2020s). The library was built by means of the immunoSEQ multiplex PCR assay. The source is immuneACCESS, and TCRdb retained only in-frame sequences with V and J called. Part of the clones is not carried over; for the studies checked, unresolved V genes explain less than half of this, and the remainder is unexplained. Here the sample has fewer than 120,000 clones; roughly four fifths occur a single time. About 4.5% of the sample rests with the top ten. The intended sense of this specimen's time point label: baseline before first vaccination. The sequences come from peripheral blood, collected on day 0 of AZD1222 vaccination. The receptors originated from an adult in good health.

The chain employs TRBV7-2 and TRBJ1-2, with a possible D match to TRBD1 (5 bases). CDR3 length equals 14 residues. Trimming stripped 5 bases from V and 6 bases from J, with 16 bases between. CDR1 and CDR2 (germline): SGHTA, FQGNSA. CDR3 sequence: CASSARDGGDGYTF. In DNA form, the CDR3 reads TGTGCCAGCAGCGCGCGGGACGGGGGGGATGGCTACACCTTC.

This clone was detected only once. CDR3 sequence: CASSLPPPLRAPYNEQFF. The DNA of the CDR3 is TGCGCCAGCAGTCTCCCACCTCCGCTAAGGGCCCCCTACAATGAGCAGTTCTTC. V gene TRBV5-1 combines with J gene TRBJ2-1; no reliable D call. Between the trimmed V and J ends, which lost 5 bases and 2 bases, there was a span of 23 bases. Germline V gene lookup returns CDR1 SGHRS and CDR2 YFSETQ. The CDR3 extends over 18 amino acids.

In its sample, this clone was seen a few times. The V call is TRBV7-2, the J call TRBJ1-5, with D perhaps TRBD1 (6 bases). Germline-derived CDR1 and CDR2 are SGHTA and FQGNSA. The CDR3 has 15 amino acids. V shed 3 bases and J shed 4 bases, with 13 bases lying between them. CDR3 residues: CASSLNYRANQPQHF. The CDR3 DNA reads as TGTGCCAGCAGCTTGAACTACAGGGCAAATCAGCCCCAGCATTTT. The full variable domain, completed using reference TRBV7-2 and TRBJ1-5, is GAGVSQSPSNKVTEKGKDVELRCDPISGHTALYWYRQSLGQGLEFLIYFQGNSAPDKSGLPSDRFSAERTGGSVSTLTIQRTQQEDSAVYLCASSLNYRANQPQHFGDGTRLSIL.

The rearrangement joins TRBV2 to TRBJ1-2; D unclear. Germline V CDR1 and CDR2: SNHLY, FYNNEI. The V and J ends lost 6 bases and 0 bases respectively, with 17 bases between them. The CDR3 is made up of 16 amino acids. The CDR3 spells CASSQRRQLANYGYTF. CDR3 bases: TGTGCCAGCAGCCAGAGGAGGCAGCTAGCTAACTATGGCTACACCTTC.

The gene calls are TRBV9 and TRBJ1-6, with D maybe TRBD1 (5 bases). CDR1 SGDLS and CDR2 YYNGEE come from the germline V gene. CDR3 length: 15 amino acids. V was cut by 4 bases and J by 7 bases, with 15 bases left in between. CDR3 sequence: CASSLQGEENSPLHF. The CDR3 DNA follows: TGTGCCAGCAGCCTACAAGGGGAGGAGAATTCACCCCTCCACTTT.

The chain recombines TRBV5-1 with TRBJ2-7, with 7 nucleotides matching TRBD1. Germline V gene sequence: CDR1 SGHRS, CDR2 YFSETQ. The trim removed 0 bases at V and 7 bases at J, leaving 13 bases unmatched. The CDR3 is 16 amino acids. The CDR3 nucleotides are TGCGCCAGCAGCTTGGGGGGGCCGACAGGGATCGGAGAGCAGTACTTC. This gives the protein CASSLGGPTGIGEQYF.

The chain joins TRBV5-1 to TRBJ2-7; 7 nucleotides align to TRBD1. V shed 4 bases and J 4 bases; nucleotides not matched to a gene: 11. Germline assignment: CDR1 SGHRS and CDR2 YFSETQ. The CDR3 contains 15 residues. The CDR3 is CASSTGQSGSYEQYF. CDR3 nucleotide sequence: TGCGCCAGCAGCACGGGACAGTCGGGATCGTACGAGCAGTACTTC.

The chain carries TRBV14 and TRBJ2-7; D not certain. Germline V gives CDR1 SGHDN, CDR2 FVKESK. The CDR3 totals 12 residues. Trimming removed 4 bases at V and 3 bases at J, with 7 bases between. The chain's CDR3 is CASSRPHYEQYF. DNA for the CDR3: TGTGCCAGCAGCCGACCCCACTACGAGCAGTACTTC. Filled out from reference TRBV14 and TRBJ2-7, the complete variable domain reads EAGVTQFPSHSVIEKGQTVTLRCDPISGHDNLYWYRRVMGKEIKFLLHFVKESKQDESGMPNNRFLAERTGGTYSTLKVQPAELEDSGVYFCASSRPHYEQYFGPGTRLTVT.

The chain couples TRBV19 to TRBJ2-3, with D perhaps matching TRBD2 (6 bases). In germline, CDR1 is LNHDA, CDR2 SQIVND (reference sequence). V was shortened by 3 bases and J by 2 bases, with 9 bases between the two germline ends. The CDR3 covers 14 residues. CDR3 protein: CASSMLATTDTQYF. The CDR3 nucleotides are TGTGCCAGTAGTATGCTAGCGACCACAGATACGCAGTATTTT.

The rearrangement uses TRBV7-2 and TRBJ1-3; D unclear. Germline lookup yields CDR1 SGHTA and CDR2 FQGNSA. Between the trimmed V and J ends, which lost 4 bases and 0 bases, there was a span of 10 bases. The CDR3 is 15 residues long. CDR3 residues: CASSSYRDSGNTIYF. The CDR3 DNA reads TGTGCCAGCAGCTCGTACAGAGACTCTGGAAACACCATATATTTT.

CDR3: CASSFGQGPYEQYF. CDR3 sequence (DNA): TGTGCCAGCAGCTTCGGACAGGGCCCCTACGAGCAGTACTTC. The rearrangement uses TRBV7-2 and TRBJ2-7; 8 bases agree with TRBD1. V was clipped by 3 bases and J by 2 bases; unmatched bases: 3. Per the germline V gene, CDR1 is SGHTA and CDR2 is FQGNSA. This CDR3 has 14 amino acids. Filled out from reference TRBV7-2 and TRBJ2-7, the complete variable domain reads GAGVSQSPSNKVTEKGKDVELRCDPISGHTALYWYRQSLGQGLEFLIYFQGNSAPDKSGLPSDRFSAERTGGSVSTLTIQRTQQEDSAVYLCASSFGQGPYEQYFGPGTRLTVT.